This TCR beta chain was recovered during a study of monozygotic twins with inflammatory bowel disease. It was from whole blood, with no T cell sorting, that total RNA was isolated. Overall study findings and caveats: People with IBD had fewer clonotypes in common with others than healthy twins did, especially with disease activity.

Germline V gene sequence: CDR1 DFQATT, CDR2 SNEGSKA (reference sequence). This CDR3 has 16 amino acids. cDNA for each sample came from eight separate reactions. TCRdb re-called the 5' RACE reads; one entry per CDR3 protein, DNA not given. The data show 200,000 to 250,000 distinct CDR3 sequences, and the top ten clones hold about 8%. With regard to this clonotype: As yet, its antigen is unknown.

The chain recombines TRBV20-1 with TRBJ1-6; the TCRdb D gene call, TRBD1, has no DNA to confirm it. This TCR came from a human donor with ulcerative colitis or Crohn's disease, or a healthy co-twin of an affected twin (not recorded which). The sequencing sample was made of blood. The CDR3 here is CSARDRRGAGNSPLHF.